These T cell receptor beta chains were read from a single sample in a study of blood T cells in healthy people across ages. TCRdb passed the 5' RACE reads through MiXCR, listing each CDR3 protein once. This table has roughly 2 million distinct CDR3 sequences, about 50% appearing once. The specimen was blood. The receptors here all came from a woman in her 40s in good health. Each CDR3 is given with its conserved first and last residue. The D gene is left open where the match is weak. The size entry is marked missing in some rows and otherwise reads once, few, many or a size class.

TRBJ2-2 TRBV24-1 NA NA CATSMGSGELFF TGTGCCACCAGTATGGGATCCGGGGAGCTGTTTTTT
TRBJ1-2 TRBV27 NA NA CASSGLSGGYTF TGTGCCAGCAGTGGACTGTCGGGAGGCTACACCTTC
TRBJ2-3 TRBV5-5 NA TRBD2 CASSRAGLAGLGDTQYF TGTGCCAGCAGCCGCGCGGGGCTAGCGGGGCTGGGAGATACGCAGTATTTT
TRBJ2-4 TRBV3-1 once TRBD2 CASSQDLIGGGAGNIQYF TGTGCCAGCAGCCAAGATCTGATCGGCGGGGGGGCTGGAAACATTCAGTACTTC
TRBJ2-5 TRBV4-2 NA TRBD2 CASSQDRADLTSGGYEQYF TGTGCCAGCAGCCAAGATAGGGCGGACTTGACTAGCGGGGGCTATGAGCAGTACTTC
TRBJ2-1 TRBV5-4 few NA CASRSNGPAGNEQFF TGTGCCAGCAGATCGAACGGACCGGCGGGGAATGAGCAGTTCTTC
TRBJ2-1 TRBV9 NA NA CASSVGGASEQFF TGTGCCAGCAGCGTGGGGGGGGCGAGTGAGCAGTTCTTC
TRBJ2-5 TRBV20-1 few NA CSASNRQEETQYF TGCAGTGCTAGTAACCGACAGGAAGAGACCCAGTACTTC
TRBJ2-5 TRBV29-1 NA TRBD1 CSVAHGTGGLGETQYF TGCAGCGTTGCCCACGGGACAGGGGGATTAGGAGAGACCCAGTACTTC
TRBJ2-5 TRBV28 NA NA CASSPIGDLAETQYF TGTGCCAGCAGTCCAATCGGTGACCTAGCGGAGACCCAGTACTTC
TRBJ2-4 TRBV5-1 few NA CASSLQGIRGIQYF TGCGCCAGCAGCTTGCAGGGGATACGTGGCATTCAGTACTTC
TRBJ2-1 TRBV7-2 NA NA CASRLTWGEQFF TGTGCCAGCAGGCTTACTTGGGGTGAGCAGTTCTTC
TRBJ2-1 TRBV7-2 few TRBD1 CASSPFRGRHNEQFF TGTGCCAGCAGCCCTTTCAGGGGGCGCCACAATGAGCAGTTCTTC
TRBJ2-7 TRBV20-1 NA TRBD2 CSARERGGTFYEQYF TGCAGTGCTAGAGAGCGGGGGGGGACCTTCTACGAGCAGTACTTC
TRBJ2-1 TRBV6-4 few TRBD1 CASSIQGELSYNEQFF TGTGCCAGCAGCATACAGGGGGAGTTGTCCTACAATGAGCAGTTCTTC
TRBJ2-1 TRBV6-5 NA TRBD1 CASSQDRREGGEQFF TGTGCCAGCAGTCAGGACAGGAGAGAGGGCGGCGAGCAGTTCTTC
TRBJ2-3 TRBV7-2 few TRBD1 CASSLAVVQGAGDTQYF TGTGCCAGCAGCTTAGCGGTCGTGCAGGGGGCTGGAGATACGCAGTATTTT
TRBJ1-2 TRBV28 NA NA CASIEGGENYGYTF TGTGCCAGCATCGAAGGAGGGGAGAACTATGGCTACACCTTC
TRBJ1-2 TRBV6-5 NA TRBD1 CASSHGRGLNYGYTF TGTGCCAGCAGTCACGGCAGGGGGCTTAACTATGGCTACACCTTC
TRBJ2-5 TRBV4-2 NA TRBD2 CAGSQAMAGGKETQYF TGTGCCGGCAGCCAAGCGATGGCGGGGGGCAAAGAGACCCAGTACTTC